This TCR beta chain originates from a study of OX40 agonist ivuxolimab in advanced cancers. Background on the study: Ivuxolimab is an agonistic anti-OX40 (CD134) antibody, and patients were treated with it. Partial responses were achieved by three patients, one with hepatocellular carcinoma and two with cutaneous melanoma. Notes on the study in general: Antigen specificity was not determined for the expanded peripheral T cells.

The J segment lost 5 bases and the V segment lost 1 base, leaving 7 bases of the junction unmatched. This CDR3 is 15 amino acids long. Looked up from germline, CDR1 is SGHKS and CDR2 is YYEKEE (reference sequence). Remarks on this clone: As yet, its antigen is unknown.

Peripheral blood came from all dose cohorts at three timepoints. Sequencing used immunoSEQ multiplex PCR; TCRdb keeps in-frame clones, though not all of them. The sample shows some 44,000 clones, about 86% of them seen only once. This specimen consisted of CD4+ or CD8+ T cells sorted from blood, obtained in a trial of the OX40 agonist ivuxolimab. The clonotype was recovered from an adult with an advanced solid tumor such as melanoma, head and neck, liver or kidney cancer. The chain links TRBV5-5 to TRBJ2-7; 9 positions agree with TRBD1. The CDR3 DNA follows: TGTGCCAGCAGCTTGTCCCGGGACAGGGTCCACGAGCAGTACTTC. It is translated as CASSLSRDRVHEQYF.